What follows describes a single T cell receptor beta chain. This entry comes from a study of B cell selection in AIRE deficiency. The protocol was immunoSEQ multiplex PCR, while the TCRdb copy is restricted to in-frame clones and leaves out a portion. The sample yields some 25,000 clones, around 97% seen once. Looked up from germline, CDR1 is LNHDA and CDR2 is SQIVND (reference sequence). The V segment lost 0 bases and the J segment 3 bases; nucleotides outside the gene matches: 5. The CDR3 totals 17 residues. The sorted conventional CD4 T cells were gated as CD4+CD127+. The sequence was collected from a human donor with AIRE deficiency. Sequencing was carried out using conventional CD4+ T cells sorted from PBMCs. The chain combines TRBV19 with TRBJ2-2; TRBD2 matches at 9 bases. CDR3 in DNA: TGTGCCAGTAGTATAGACTTTAGCGGGAGACACACCGGGGAGCTGTTTTTT. Translated, it gives CASSIDFSGRHTGELFF.